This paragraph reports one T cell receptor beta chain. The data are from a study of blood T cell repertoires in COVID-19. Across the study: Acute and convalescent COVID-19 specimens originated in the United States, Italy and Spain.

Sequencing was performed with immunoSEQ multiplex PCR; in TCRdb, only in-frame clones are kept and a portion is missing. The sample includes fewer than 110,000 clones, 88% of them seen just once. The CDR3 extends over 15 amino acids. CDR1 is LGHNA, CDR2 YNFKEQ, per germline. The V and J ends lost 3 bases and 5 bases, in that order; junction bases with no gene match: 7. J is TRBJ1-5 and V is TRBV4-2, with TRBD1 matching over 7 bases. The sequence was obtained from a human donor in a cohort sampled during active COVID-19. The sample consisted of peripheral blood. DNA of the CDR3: TGTGCCAGCAGCCAGAAACAGGGGACCGATCAGCCCCAGCATTTT. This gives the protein CASSQKQGTDQPQHF.